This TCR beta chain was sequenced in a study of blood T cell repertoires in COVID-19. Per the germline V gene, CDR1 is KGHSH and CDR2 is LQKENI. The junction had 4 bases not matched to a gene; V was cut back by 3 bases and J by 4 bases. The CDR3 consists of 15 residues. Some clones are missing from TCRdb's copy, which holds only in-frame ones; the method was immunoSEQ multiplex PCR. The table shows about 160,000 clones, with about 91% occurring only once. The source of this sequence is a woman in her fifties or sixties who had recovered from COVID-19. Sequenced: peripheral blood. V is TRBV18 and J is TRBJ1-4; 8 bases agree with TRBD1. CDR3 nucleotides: TGTGCCAGCTCACCTACACAGGGGGTTAATGAAAAACTGTTTTTT. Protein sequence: CASSPTQGVNEKLFF. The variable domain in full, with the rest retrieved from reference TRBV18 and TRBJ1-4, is NAGVMQNPRHLVRRRGQEARLRCSPMKGHSHVYWYRQLPEEGLKFMVYLQKENIIDESGMPKERFSAEFPKEGPSILRIQQVVRGDSAAYFCASSPTQGVNEKLFFGSGTQLSVL.